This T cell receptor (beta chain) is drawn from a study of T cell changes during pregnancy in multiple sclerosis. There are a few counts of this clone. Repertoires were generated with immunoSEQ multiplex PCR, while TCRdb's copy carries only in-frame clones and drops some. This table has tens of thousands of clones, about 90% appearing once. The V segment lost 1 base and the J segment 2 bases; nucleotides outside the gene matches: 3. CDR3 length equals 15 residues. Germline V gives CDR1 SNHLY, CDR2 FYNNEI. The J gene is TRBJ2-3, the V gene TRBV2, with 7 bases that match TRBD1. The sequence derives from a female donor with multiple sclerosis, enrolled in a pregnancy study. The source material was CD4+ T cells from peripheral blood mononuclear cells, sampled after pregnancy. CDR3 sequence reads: CASSEDGTATDTQYF. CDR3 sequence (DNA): TGTGCCAGCAGTGAAGACGGGACAGCCACAGATACGCAGTATTTT.